The following is a T cell receptor beta chain sequence with its context. This clone's antigen is unknown. Nothing much larger sits one base from this clone, and base qualities are not available. These data are taken from a study of T cell repertoires in cytomegalovirus infection (dated by TCRdb to the late 2010s). The study in broad terms: The HLA type of each donor mattered for the analysis, because public TCR beta signatures pointed to carriage of CMV infection along with the matching HLA type.

From cysteine to phenylalanine, the CDR3 is 16 amino acids long. The sequence is cut down to CDR3 DNA, 48 bases in frame from base 1. Reading the germline V gene gives CDR1 SGHDN and CDR2 FVKESK. V lost 0 bases and J lost 3 bases, and the count of bases not matched to a germline gene is 6. Overall study results and their limits: In both this cohort and an independent cohort of several hundred donors, the cumulative frequency of public TCR beta family members distinguished carriers of CMV infection plus the relevant HLA type. In the ex vivo response, HLA-C-restricted CMV-specific TCR beta clonotypes were dominant, and in two of eight donors the single most frequent clonotype came from this HLA-C-restricted group.

For sequencing, an Illumina HiSeq 1500 was employed. TCRdb ran its own pipeline on the public reads, namely fastp trimming at Q25 and MiXCR clone calling, and kept in-frame beta chains. Every CDR3 protein is listed once, alongside the most common genes and DNA of its rows. This sample gives fewer than 200,000 distinct CDR3 sequences in total; roughly 19% of them show up just once. Less than 3.5% of the sample lies in the top ten. The rearrangement joined TRBV14 to TRBJ1-2, and 8 junctional nucleotides match TRBD1. The clonotype comes from a human donor in good health (CMV status not recorded). Some clones in this sample may be carry-over from other donors' samples. The sequencing input was PBMCs. CDR3 reads: CASSQDGDRLYYGYTF. The bases read TGTGCCAGCAGCCAAGATGGGGACAGGTTATACTATGGCTACACCTTC. The full variable domain, completed from the reference TRBV14 and TRBJ1-2 proteins outside the CDR3, reads EAGVTQFPSHSVIEKGQTVTLRCDPISGHDNLYWYRRVMGKEIKFLLHFVKESKQDESGMPNNRFLAERTGGTYSTLKVQPAELEDSGVYFCASSQDGDRLYYGYTFGSGTRLTVV.